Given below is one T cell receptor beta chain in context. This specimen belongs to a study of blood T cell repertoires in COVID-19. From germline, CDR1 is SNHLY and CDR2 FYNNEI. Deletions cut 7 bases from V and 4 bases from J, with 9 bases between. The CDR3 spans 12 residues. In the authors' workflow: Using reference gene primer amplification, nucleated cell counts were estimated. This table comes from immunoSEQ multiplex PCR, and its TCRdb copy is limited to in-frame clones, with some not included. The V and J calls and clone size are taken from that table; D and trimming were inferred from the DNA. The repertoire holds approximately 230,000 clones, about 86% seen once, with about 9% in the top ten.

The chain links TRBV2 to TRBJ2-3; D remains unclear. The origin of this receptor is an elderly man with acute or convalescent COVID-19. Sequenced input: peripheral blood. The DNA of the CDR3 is TGTGCCAGCACCCATATAGCAGATACGCAGTATTTT. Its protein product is CASTHIADTQYF.